The rows below give T cell receptor beta chains drawn from one sample of a study of memory CD4+ T cells and cytomegalovirus serostatus. Repertoires were generated with immunoSEQ multiplex PCR, while TCRdb's copy carries only in-frame clones and drops some. The sample contains under 75,000 clones, over 70% of which appear only once. The sequencing input was memory CD4+ T cells from blood. All receptors come from an adult in good health and CMV-seronegative. Some clones in this sample may be carry-over from other donors' samples. The CDR3 runs from the conserved cysteine through the conserved F or W. The D gene is left open where the match is weak. Clone size is stated in some rows and not others, as once, few, many or a class when expanded.

J gene | clone size | V gene | D gene | CDR3 DNA | CDR3 protein
TRBJ1-1 | . | TRBV19 | . | TGTGCCAGTAGTAGGACAATGAACACTGAAGCTTTCTTT | CASSRTMNTEAFF
TRBJ2-2 | . | TRBV5-5 | . | TGTGCCAGCAGCTTCTATGGCGGGGTGAACACCGGGGAGCTGTTTTTT | CASSFYGGVNTGELFF
TRBJ1-6 | . | TRBV6-5 | . | TGTGCCAGCAGTTACTCGACACGGCCTAATTCACCCCTCCACTTT | CASSYSTRPNSPLHF
TRBJ1-1 | . | TRBV30 | TRBD1 | TGTGCCTGGAACCCCGGGACAGGGGTAACTGAAGCTTTCTTT | CAWNPGTGVTEAFF
TRBJ2-2 | . | TRBV19 | . | TGTGCCAGTAGTATGGCCGGGTACACCGGGGAGCTGTTTTTT | CASSMAGYTGELFF
TRBJ1-1 | . | TRBV14 | . | TGTGCCAGCAGCCAAGAAGAGCGCGGCCGGAACACTGAAGCTTTCTTT | CASSQEERGRNTEAFF
TRBJ1-2 | . | TRBV7-8 | . | TGTGCCAGCAGCCCGGGCAGGGTATATGGCTACACCTTC | CASSPGRVYGYTF
TRBJ1-2 | . | TRBV25-1 | TRBD1 | TGTGCCAGCAGTGAGGCCGGGACAGGGGGCAACTATGGCTACACCTTC | CASSEAGTGGNYGYTF
TRBJ1-1 | . | TRBV7-2 | TRBD1 | TGTGCCAGCAGCCCTGGACAGGGGATATCGAACACTGAAGCTTTCTTT | CASSPGQGISNTEAFF
TRBJ2-2 | . | TRBV5-4 | . | TGTGCCAGCAGCTTTCAGGGAGCAACCGGGGAGCTGTTTTTT | CASSFQGATGELFF
TRBJ1-5 | . | TRBV30 | . | TGTGCCTGGAAAGGGACGTCCCTTAGCAATCAGCCCCAGCATTTT | CAWKGTSLSNQPQHF
TRBJ1-1 | . | TRBV2 | . | TGTGCCAGCAGGTGGCATGGGAACACTGAAGCTTTCTTT | CASRWHGNTEAFF
TRBJ2-5 | . | TRBV30 | . | TGTGCCTGGAGTGCCCGGGGGTGGGGGACGGAGACCCAGTACTTC | CAWSARGWGTETQYF
TRBJ2-7 | few | TRBV27 | . | TGTGCCAGCAGTAAAGGTGCGGGCCTCAGCTCCTACGAGCAGTACTTC | CASSKGAGLSSYEQYF
TRBJ2-2 | . | TRBV2 | TRBD1 | TGTGCCAGCGATGAGGGACAGGGAGGAACCGGGGAGCTGTTTTTT | CASDEGQGGTGELFF
TRBJ1-2 | few | TRBV4-1 | . | TGCGCCAGCAGCCAAGGCATGGAAGGAGCTAACTATGGCTACACCTTC | CASSQGMEGANYGYTF
TRBJ2-1 | . | TRBV19 | . | TGTGCCAGTAGTATAGGTGGATTCGCGAATGAGCAGTTCTTC | CASSIGGFANEQFF
TRBJ1-1 | . | TRBV18 | . | TGTGCCAGCTCACCAGGAGGGGGTTCTGAAGCTTTCTTT | CASSPGGGSEAFF
TRBJ1-5 | . | TRBV6-5 | . | TGTGCCAGCAGTTCCCGCCTGACGAGGGGGTATCAGCCCCAGCATTTT | CASSSRLTRGYQPQHF
TRBJ1-5 | few | TRBV6-6 | . | TGTGCCAGCAGACCTAAGGGTCCCCGGGTCAGTCAGCCCCAGCATTTT | CASRPKGPRVSQPQHF
TRBJ2-1 | . | TRBV30 | . | TGTGCCTGGATCCCCCCTTTGAGGGGCAATGAGCAGTTCTTC | CAWIPPLRGNEQFF
TRBJ2-1 | once | TRBV28 | TRBD1 | TGTGCCAGCAGTTTCCCGCAGGGGGCGAATGAGCAGTTCTTC | CASSFPQGANEQFF
TRBJ1-5 | . | TRBV7-2 | . | TGTGCCAGCAGCTTTTGGGTTGCGAACACTCAGCCCCAGCACTTT | CASSFWVANTQPQHF
TRBJ1-6 | few | TRBV30 | . | TGTGCCCAAAAGGGCAGCAGCTCCTATAATTCACCCCTCCACTTT | CAQKGSSSYNSPLHF
TRBJ2-6 | once | TRBV28 | . | TGTGCCAGCAGTTTTCTGGGTCTCTCTGGGGCCAACGTCCTGACTTTC | CASSFLGLSGANVLTF
TRBJ1-1 | . | TRBV5-1 | . | TGCGCCAGCAGCTTACTCCTGCGACGGAGGAACACTGAAGCTTTCTTT | CASSLLLRRRNTEAFF
TRBJ2-7 | . | TRBV23-1 | . | TGCGCCAGCAGTCAATCAGGTTTGACGGGAGCTCGGCCGCCAGTCTACGAGCAGTACTTC | CASSQSGLTGARPPVYEQYF